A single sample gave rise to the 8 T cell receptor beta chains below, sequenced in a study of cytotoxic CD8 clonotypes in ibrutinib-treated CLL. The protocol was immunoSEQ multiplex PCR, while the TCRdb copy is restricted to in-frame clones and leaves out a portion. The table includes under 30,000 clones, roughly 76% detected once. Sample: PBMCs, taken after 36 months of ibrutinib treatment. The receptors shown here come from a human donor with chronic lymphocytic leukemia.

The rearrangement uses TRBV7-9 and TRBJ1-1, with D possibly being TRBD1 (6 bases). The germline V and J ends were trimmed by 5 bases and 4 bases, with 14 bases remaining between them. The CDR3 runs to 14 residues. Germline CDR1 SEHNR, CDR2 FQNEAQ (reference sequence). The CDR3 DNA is TGTGCCAGCAGCCCTCAGGGGCGAGGCACTGAAGCTTTCTTT. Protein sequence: CASSPQGRGTEAFF.

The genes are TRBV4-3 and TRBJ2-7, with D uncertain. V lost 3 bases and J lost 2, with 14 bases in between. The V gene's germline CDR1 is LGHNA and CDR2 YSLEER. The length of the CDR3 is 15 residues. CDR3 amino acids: CASSQDRARAYEQYF. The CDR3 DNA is TGCGCCAGCAGCCAGGATAGAGCCCGGGCCTACGAGCAGTACTTC.

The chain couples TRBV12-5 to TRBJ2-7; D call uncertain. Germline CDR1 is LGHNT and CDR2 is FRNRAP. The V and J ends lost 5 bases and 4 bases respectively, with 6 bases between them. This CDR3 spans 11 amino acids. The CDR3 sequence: CASGDLYEQYF. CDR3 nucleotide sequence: TGTGCTAGTGGTGACCTTTACGAGCAGTACTTC.

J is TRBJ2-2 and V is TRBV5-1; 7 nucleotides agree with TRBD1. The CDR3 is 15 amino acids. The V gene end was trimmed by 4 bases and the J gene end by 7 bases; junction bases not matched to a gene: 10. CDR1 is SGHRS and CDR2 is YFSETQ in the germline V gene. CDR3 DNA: TGCGCCAGCAGCCTGTTGACAGGGTACGGCGGGGAGCTGTTTTTT. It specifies CASSLLTGYGGELFF.

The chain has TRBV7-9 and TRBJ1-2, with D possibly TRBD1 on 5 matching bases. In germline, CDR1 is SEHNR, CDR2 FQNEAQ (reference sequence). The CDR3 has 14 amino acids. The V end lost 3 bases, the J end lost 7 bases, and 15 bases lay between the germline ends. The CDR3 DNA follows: TGTGCCAGCAGCTTGGGGGGACGGACTCCTGGCTACACCTTC. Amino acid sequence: CASSLGGRTPGYTF.

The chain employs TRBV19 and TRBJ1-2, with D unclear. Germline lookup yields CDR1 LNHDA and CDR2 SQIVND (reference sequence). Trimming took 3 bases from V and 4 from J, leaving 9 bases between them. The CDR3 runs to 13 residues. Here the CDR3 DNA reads TGTGCCAGTAGTATTACCGCTATCTATGGCTACACCTTC. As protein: CASSITAIYGYTF. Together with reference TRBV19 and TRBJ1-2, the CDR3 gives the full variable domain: DGGITQSPKYLFRKEGQNVTLSCEQNLNHDAMYWYRQDPGQGLRLIYYSQIVNDFQKGDIAEGYSVSREKKESFPLTVTSAQKNPTAFYLCASSITAIYGYTFGSGTRLTVV.

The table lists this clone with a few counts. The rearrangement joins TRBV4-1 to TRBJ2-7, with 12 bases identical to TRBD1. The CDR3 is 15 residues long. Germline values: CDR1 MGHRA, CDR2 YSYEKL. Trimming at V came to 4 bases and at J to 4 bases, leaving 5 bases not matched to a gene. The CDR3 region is CASSPGTGGGYEQYF. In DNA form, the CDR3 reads TGCGCCAGCAGCCCGGGGACAGGGGGCGGGTACGAGCAGTACTTC.

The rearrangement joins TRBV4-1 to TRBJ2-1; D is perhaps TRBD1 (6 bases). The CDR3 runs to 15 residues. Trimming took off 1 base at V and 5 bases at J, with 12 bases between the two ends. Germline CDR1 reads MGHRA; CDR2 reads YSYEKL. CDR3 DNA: TGCGCCAGCAGCCAAGTGGGGGACACTCACAATGAGCAGTTCTTC. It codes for CASSQVGDTHNEQFF.